This TCR beta chain was profiled in a study of response to subunit inactivated influenza vaccine. Broader study findings: Each seasonal flu vaccination may recruit only limited new T cells, authors suggested.

Concerning this clonotype itself: The antigen remains undetermined.

From the RT-PCR reads, TCRdb called clonotypes with MiXCR, one entry per CDR3 protein. Among 700,000 to 800,000 distinct CDR3 sequences, approximately 18% were seen once, and the ten largest hold roughly 11%. CDR1 is MNHEY, CDR2 SVGAGI, per germline. Unmatched junction bases numbered 6, after V lost 4 bases and J lost 4 bases. This CDR3 comprises 14 residues. Here the sequenced sample was PBMCs from blood, taken around 5 days after vaccination. This chain uses TRBV6-5 with TRBJ1-2; 7 bases align to TRBD1. The clonotype was recovered from a man between 45 and 60 years old who received an inactivated influenza vaccine. The CDR3 protein is CASSLGQFSYGYTF. The CDR3 nucleotides read TGTGCCAGCAGTTTGGGACAGTTCTCCTATGGCTACACCTTC.